What follows describes a single T cell receptor beta chain. The sample is drawn from a study of blood T cell repertoires in COVID-19. Overall study context: COVID-19 samples collected from the United States, Italy and Spain covered acute and convalescent phases. The cDNA or gDNA used as material had been derived from T cells, B-cell-depleted T cells, or PBMCs.

CDR3 length: 12 residues. The ends were cut back, 6 bases at V and 6 bases at J, with 12 bases in the middle. Produced via immunoSEQ multiplex PCR; TCRdb's table is partial and in-frame only. The sample carries about 200,000 clones, 83% recorded once. The TCR sequence derives from a woman aged 40 to 55 with active or convalescent COVID-19. The source material was peripheral blood. This sequence joins TRBV12-3 or TRBV12-4 and TRBJ2-7; perhaps TRBD2 as D (5 bases). The CDR3 is CASSGGGPEQYF. Here the CDR3 DNA reads TGTGCCAGCAGCGGAGGCGGGCCCGAGCAGTACTTC.